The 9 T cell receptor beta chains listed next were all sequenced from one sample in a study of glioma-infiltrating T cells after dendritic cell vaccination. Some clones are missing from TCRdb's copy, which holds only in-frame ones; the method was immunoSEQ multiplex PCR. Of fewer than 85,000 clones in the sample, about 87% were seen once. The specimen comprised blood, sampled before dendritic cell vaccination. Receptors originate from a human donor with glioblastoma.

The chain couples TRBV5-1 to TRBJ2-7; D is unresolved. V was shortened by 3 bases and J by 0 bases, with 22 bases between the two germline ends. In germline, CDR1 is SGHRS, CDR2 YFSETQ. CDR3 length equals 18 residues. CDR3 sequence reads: CASSSTPRSRKVSYEQYF. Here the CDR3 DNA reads TGCGCCAGCAGCTCCACTCCTAGGTCCCGAAAAGTCTCCTACGAGCAGTACTTC.

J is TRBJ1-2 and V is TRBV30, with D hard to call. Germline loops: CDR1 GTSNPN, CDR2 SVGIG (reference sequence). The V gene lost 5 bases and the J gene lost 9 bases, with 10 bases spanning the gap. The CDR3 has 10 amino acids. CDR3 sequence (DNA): TGTGCCTGGGGCATCTCAAGCTACACCTTC. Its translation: CAWGISSYTF.

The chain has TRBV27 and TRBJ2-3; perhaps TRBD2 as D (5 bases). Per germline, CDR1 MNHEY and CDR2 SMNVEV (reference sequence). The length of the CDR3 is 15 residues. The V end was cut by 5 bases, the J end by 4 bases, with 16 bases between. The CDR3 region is CASSAGPGMADTQYF. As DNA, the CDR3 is TGTGCCAGCAGTGCCGGACCCGGGATGGCAGATACGCAGTATTTT.

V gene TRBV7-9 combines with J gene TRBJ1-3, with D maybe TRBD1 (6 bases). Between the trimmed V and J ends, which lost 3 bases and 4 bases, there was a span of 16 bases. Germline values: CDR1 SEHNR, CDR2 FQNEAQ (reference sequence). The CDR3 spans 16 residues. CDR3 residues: CASSFPLQGSGNTIYF. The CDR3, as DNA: TGTGCCAGCAGCTTCCCGCTACAGGGATCAGGAAACACCATATATTTT.

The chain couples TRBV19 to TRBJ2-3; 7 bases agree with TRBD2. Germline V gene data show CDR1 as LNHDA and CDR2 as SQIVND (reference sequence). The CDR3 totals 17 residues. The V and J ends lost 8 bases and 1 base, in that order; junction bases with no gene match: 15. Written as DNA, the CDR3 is TGTGCCAGTGCGCCGGGGGGACTTTTGGGTGGCACAGATACGCAGTATTTT. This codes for CASAPGGLLGGTDTQYF.

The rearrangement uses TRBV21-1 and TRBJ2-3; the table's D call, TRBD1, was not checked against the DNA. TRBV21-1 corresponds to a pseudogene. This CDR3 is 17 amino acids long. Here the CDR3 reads CASSKSPGQGITDTQYF. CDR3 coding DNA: TGTGCCAGCAGCAAAAGCCCTGGACAGGGTATCACAGATACGCAGTATTTT.

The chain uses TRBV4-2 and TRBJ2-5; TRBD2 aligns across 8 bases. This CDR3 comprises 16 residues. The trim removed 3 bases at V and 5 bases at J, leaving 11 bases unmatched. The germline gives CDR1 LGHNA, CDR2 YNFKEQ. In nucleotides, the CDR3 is TGTGCCAGCAGCCACGAACTAGCGGAGGGGGGGGAGACCCAGTACTTC. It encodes CASSHELAEGGETQYF.

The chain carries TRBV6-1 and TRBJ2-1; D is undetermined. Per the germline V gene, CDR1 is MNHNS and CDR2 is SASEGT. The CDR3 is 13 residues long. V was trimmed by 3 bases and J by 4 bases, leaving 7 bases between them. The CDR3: CASSDELYNEQFF. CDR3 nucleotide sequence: TGTGCCAGCAGTGATGAACTTTACAATGAGCAGTTCTTC.

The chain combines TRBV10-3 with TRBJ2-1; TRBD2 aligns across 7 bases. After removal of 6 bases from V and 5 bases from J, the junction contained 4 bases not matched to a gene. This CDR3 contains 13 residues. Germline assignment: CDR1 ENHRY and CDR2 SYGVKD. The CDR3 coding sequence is TGTGCCATCAGCTCCGGGACTAACAATGAGCAGTTCTTC. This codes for CAISSGTNNEQFF.